The text below deals with one T cell receptor beta chain. The CDR3 loop spans 13 amino acids. Germline loops: CDR1 MRHNA, CDR2 SNTAGT. Trimming cost V 7 bases and J 2 bases, with 11 bases left between them. This record comes from a study of blood T cell repertoires in COVID-19. Study overall: Acute-phase and convalescent COVID-19 samples originated in the United States, Italy and Spain. T cells, B-cell-depleted T cells, or PBMCs supplied cDNA or gDNA.

In the authors' workflow: From reference gene primer amplification, estimates of nucleated cell counts were derived. The assay was immunoSEQ multiplex PCR, and TCRdb's table has in-frame clones only and misses some. Clone size and the V and J calls come from that table; the DNA yielded D and trimming. The table records under 150,000 clones, over 75% of them present only once. V and J are TRBV6-4 and TRBJ2-5; tentatively, D is TRBD1 (5 bases). The receptor was derived from a man between 60 and 75 years old with active or convalescent COVID-19. Sequencing was performed on peripheral blood. CDR3 protein: CASKFDSQETQYF. The CDR3 DNA reads as TGTGCCAGCAAATTTGACAGTCAAGAGACCCAGTACTTC.